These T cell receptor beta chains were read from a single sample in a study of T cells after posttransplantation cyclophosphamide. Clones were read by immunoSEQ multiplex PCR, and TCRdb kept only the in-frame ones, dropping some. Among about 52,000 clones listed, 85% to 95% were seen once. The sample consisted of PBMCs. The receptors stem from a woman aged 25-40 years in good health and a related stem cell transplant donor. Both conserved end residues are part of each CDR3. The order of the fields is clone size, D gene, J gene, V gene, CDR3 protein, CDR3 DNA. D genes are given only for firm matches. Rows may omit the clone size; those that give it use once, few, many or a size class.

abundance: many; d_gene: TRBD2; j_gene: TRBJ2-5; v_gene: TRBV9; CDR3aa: CASSADGWTSGGQETQYF; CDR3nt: TGTGCCAGCAGCGCCGACGGATGGACTAGCGGGGGACAAGAGACCCAGTACTTC
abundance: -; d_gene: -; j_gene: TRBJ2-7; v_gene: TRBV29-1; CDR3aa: CSVAGSPYEQYF; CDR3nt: TGCAGCGTTGCCGGGTCCCCCTACGAGCAGTACTTC
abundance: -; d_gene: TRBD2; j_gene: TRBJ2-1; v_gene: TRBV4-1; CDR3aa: CASSQDRLAQFF; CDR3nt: TGCGCCAGCAGCCAAGACCGACTAGCCCAGTTCTTC
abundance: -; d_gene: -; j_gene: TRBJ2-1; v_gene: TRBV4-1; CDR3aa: CASSQVEGRQFF; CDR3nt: TGCGCCAGCAGCCAAGTGGAGGGACGGCAGTTCTTC
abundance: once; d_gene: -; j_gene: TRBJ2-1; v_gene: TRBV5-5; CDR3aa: CASSTAGTPVGEQFF; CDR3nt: TGTGCCAGCAGCACGGCGGGGACGCCTGTGGGAGAGCAGTTCTTC
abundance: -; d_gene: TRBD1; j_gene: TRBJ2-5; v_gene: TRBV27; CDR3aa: CASSTTGVETQYF; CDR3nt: TGTGCCAGCAGTACCACAGGGGTGGAGACCCAGTACTTC
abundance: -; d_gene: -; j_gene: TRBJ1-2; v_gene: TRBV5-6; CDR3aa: CASSTLQQYYGYTF; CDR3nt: TGTGCCAGCAGCACCTTACAGCAGTACTATGGCTACACCTTC
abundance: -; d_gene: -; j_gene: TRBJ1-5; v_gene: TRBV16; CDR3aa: CASSQSGPNQPQHF; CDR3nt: TGTGCCAGCAGCCAAAGCGGTCCGAATCAGCCCCAGCATTTT
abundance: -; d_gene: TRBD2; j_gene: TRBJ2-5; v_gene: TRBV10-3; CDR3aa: CAISPRRTRGGETQYF; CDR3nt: TGTGCCATCAGTCCCCGACGGACCCGGGGGGGGGAGACCCAGTACTTC
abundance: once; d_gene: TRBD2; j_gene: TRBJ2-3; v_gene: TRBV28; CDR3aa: CASSGLAVSSTDTQYF; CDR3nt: TGTGCCAGCAGTGGACTAGCGGTCTCTAGCACAGATACGCAGTATTTT
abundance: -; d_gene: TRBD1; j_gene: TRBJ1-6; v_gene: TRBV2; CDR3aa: CASSDRGPRDNSPLHF; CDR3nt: TGTGCCAGCAGTGATAGGGGGCCCAGGGATAATTCACCCCTCCACTTT
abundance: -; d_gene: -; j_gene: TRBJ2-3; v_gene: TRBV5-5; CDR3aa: CASSSPRVSGDTQYF; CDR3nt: TGTGCCAGCAGCTCCCCCAGGGTTTCGGGAGATACGCAGTATTTT
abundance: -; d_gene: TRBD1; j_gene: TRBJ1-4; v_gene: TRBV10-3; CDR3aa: CATGDRNEKLFF; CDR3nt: TGTGCCACCGGGGACAGAAATGAAAAACTGTTTTTT
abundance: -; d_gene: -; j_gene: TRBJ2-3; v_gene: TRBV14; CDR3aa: CASSPAMTGITDTQYF; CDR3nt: TGTGCCAGCAGCCCTGCTATGACAGGAATCACAGATACGCAGTATTTT
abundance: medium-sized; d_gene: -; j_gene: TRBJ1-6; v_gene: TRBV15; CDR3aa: CATSHGTSRNSPLHF; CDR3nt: TGTGCCACCAGTCATGGGACATCTAGAAATTCACCCCTCCACTTT
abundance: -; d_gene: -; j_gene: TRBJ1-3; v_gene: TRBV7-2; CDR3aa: CASSLDGVSGNTIYF; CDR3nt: TGTGCCAGCAGCTTAGACGGGGTCTCTGGAAACACCATATATTTT
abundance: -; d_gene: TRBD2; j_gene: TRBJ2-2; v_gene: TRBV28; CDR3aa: CASRRTSGGDTGELFF; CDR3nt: TGTGCCAGCAGACGAACTAGCGGGGGTGACACCGGGGAGCTGTTTTTT
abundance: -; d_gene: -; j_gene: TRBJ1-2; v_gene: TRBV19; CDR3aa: CASSILSGKTGGYTF; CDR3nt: TGTGCCAGTAGTATTCTCTCAGGGAAAACGGGTGGCTACACCTTC
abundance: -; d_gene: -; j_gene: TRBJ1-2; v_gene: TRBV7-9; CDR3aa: CASSDSNYGYTF; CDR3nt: TGTGCCAGCAGCGACAGTAACTATGGCTACACCTTC
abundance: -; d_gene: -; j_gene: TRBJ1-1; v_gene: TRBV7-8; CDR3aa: CASSPLTVAPEAFF; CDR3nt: TGTGCCAGCAGCCCCCTCACAGTCGCCCCCGAAGCTTTCTTT
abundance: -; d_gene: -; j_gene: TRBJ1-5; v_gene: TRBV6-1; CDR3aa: CASSGTRNQPQHF; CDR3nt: TGTGCCAGTTCCGGGACAAGAAATCAGCCCCAGCATTTT
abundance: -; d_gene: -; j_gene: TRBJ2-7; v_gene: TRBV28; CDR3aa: CASSLPRVVSYEQYF; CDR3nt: TGTGCCAGCAGTTTGCCCAGGGTGGTATCCTACGAGCAGTACTTC
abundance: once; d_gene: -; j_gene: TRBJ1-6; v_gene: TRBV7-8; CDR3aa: CASSLFSPTTGSPLHF; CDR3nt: TGTGCCAGCAGCTTATTTTCACCTACTACGGGTTCACCCCTCCACTTT
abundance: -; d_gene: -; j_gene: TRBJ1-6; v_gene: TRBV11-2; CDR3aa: CASSLSGAYNSPLHF; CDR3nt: TGTGCCAGCAGCTTATCTGGAGCCTATAATTCACCCCTCCACTTT
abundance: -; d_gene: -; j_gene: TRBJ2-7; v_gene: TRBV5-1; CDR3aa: CASSSPGKRFYEQYF; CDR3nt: TGCGCCAGCAGCTCCCCAGGCAAACGATTCTACGAGCAGTACTTC
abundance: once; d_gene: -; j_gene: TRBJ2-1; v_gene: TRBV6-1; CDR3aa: CASSEETLGGEFF; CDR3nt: TGTGCCAGCAGTGAGGAGACGCTTGGCGGAGAGTTCTTC
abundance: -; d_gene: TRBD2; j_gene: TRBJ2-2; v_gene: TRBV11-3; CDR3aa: CASSQGLAGGLVVDTGELFF; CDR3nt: TGTGCCAGCAGCCAGGGACTAGCGGGGGGGCTGGTCGTAGACACCGGGGAGCTGTTTTTT
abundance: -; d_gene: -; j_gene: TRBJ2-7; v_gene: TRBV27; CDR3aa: CASRINTEAYEQYF; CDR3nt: TGTGCCAGCAGGATAAACACAGAAGCCTACGAGCAGTACTTC